This T cell receptor (beta chain) came from a study of immune cell composition in non-small cell lung cancer. The study, taken as a whole, reports: Clones >0.5% enriched in tumour were rarer in adenocarcinoma (about 33%) than squamous (approximately 75%). Lung adenocarcinomas had lower top 10 clone scores and clonality than squamous tumours.

The CDR3 covers 15 residues. CDR1 and CDR2 from the germline V gene are MNHEY and SVGAGI. Between the trimmed V and J ends, which lost 5 bases and 1 base, there was a span of 14 bases. The repertoire was sequenced with immunoSEQ multiplex PCR; TCRdb's copy has only in-frame clones and lacks some. The sample consists of about 14,000 clones, approximately 81% of them appearing once. With respect to this clone: Antigen unknown. The identical CDR3 is also encoded by other nucleotide sequences in the sample.

V and J are TRBV6-5 and TRBJ1-1; TRBD1 might be the D (5 bases). Sequencing was carried out using lung tumor tissue. This receptor was taken from a human donor with non-small cell lung cancer. For the CDR3, the DNA is TGTGCCAGCAGTATCCAGGGAGCTCCGAACACTGAAGCTTTCTTT. Translated, it gives CASSIQGAPNTEAFF.